This T cell receptor (beta chain) comes out of a study of a mutant IDH1 vaccine in newly diagnosed glioma. The V end was cut by 2 bases, the J end by 1 base, with 12 bases between. The CDR3 totals 15 residues. Germline V gives CDR1 SGHKS, CDR2 YYEKEE (reference sequence). Clones were sequenced by immunoSEQ multiplex PCR, and TCRdb holds only the in-frame ones, with some missing. The sample includes approximately 31,000 clones, around 80% seen only once; the top ten take around 7%. Time point: week 35, safety follow-up. A single vaccine dose contained 300 ug of mutant IDH1 20-mer peptide, and topical imiquimod was used with it. As to this clone: Its specificity is unknown.

The clonotype originates from a woman younger than 30 with glioma. The chain has TRBV5-5 and TRBJ1-1, with TRBD1 as a possible D gene (5 bases). Sequenced material: PBMCs, taken from a glioma patient whose treatment included an IDH1 peptide vaccine. The CDR3 DNA sequence: TGTGCCAGCAGCTTACGAGGGGAGGAGAACACTGAAGCTTTCTTT. This gives the protein CASSLRGEENTEAFF.